One sample yielded the 7 T cell receptor beta chains listed below, sequenced in a study of blood T cell repertoires in COVID-19. TCRdb's table, derived via immunoSEQ multiplex PCR, lists solely in-frame clones and lacks some. The profile shows tens of thousands of clones, around nine tenths of them singletons. Sequenced: peripheral blood. The receptors come from a middle-aged woman with acute or convalescent COVID-19.

The V and J genes are TRBV5-1 and TRBJ1-5; possible D gene TRBD1, 5 bases. CDR3 length: 14 residues. Germline V gives CDR1 SGHRS, CDR2 YFSETQ. V gave up 0 bases and J gave up 4 bases, with 8 bases separating them. The CDR3 DNA is TGCGCCAGCAGCTTGGAGGGGCGTAATCAGCCCCAGCATTTT. This sequence encodes CASSLEGRNQPQHF.

Here the CDR3 DNA reads TGTGCCAGCAGTTACATGGGACAGGCCGAGCAGTACTTC. This codes for CASSYMGQAEQYF. This chain connects TRBV6-2 or TRBV6-3 to TRBJ2-7; 8 bases agree with TRBD1. The trim removed 2 bases at V and 6 bases at J, leaving 3 bases unmatched. This CDR3 is 13 amino acids long. CDR1 is MNHEY and CDR2 is SVGEGT in the germline V gene.

This rearrangement joins TRBV4-3 to TRBJ1-2; 10 bases line up with TRBD1. The CDR3 spans 16 residues. V lost 0 bases and J lost 8; bases outside the gene matches: 9. Germline values: CDR1 LGHNA, CDR2 YSLEER. CDR3 nucleotide sequence: TGCGCCAGCAGCCAAGATGGGGAGACAGGGGGCGCCGGCTACACCTTC. Translating it yields CASSQDGETGGAGYTF.

This clone was counted once. V and J are TRBV5-1 and TRBJ1-1, with 9 bases that match TRBD1. Unmatched junction bases numbered 10, after V lost 4 bases and J lost 0 bases. Looked up from germline, CDR1 is SGHRS and CDR2 is YFSETQ. This CDR3 is 17 amino acids long. The CDR3 DNA follows: TGCGCCAGCAGCAAGGGGACAGGGCGAGGTATGAACACTGAAGCTTTCTTT. Translation: CASSKGTGRGMNTEAFF.

On this clone: One junction end disagrees with the germline gene, perhaps due to a read error. V gene TRBV2 combines with J gene TRBJ2-2; 9 nucleotides align to TRBD2. CDR3 length: 15 residues. Germline V gene lookup returns CDR1 SNHLY and CDR2 FYNNEI. In nucleotides, the CDR3 is TGTGCCAGCAGCGAAGCGGGGGGAGGCACCGGGGAGCTGTTTTTT. Translated: CASSEAGGGTGELFF.

The rearrangement joins TRBV4-3 to TRBJ2-2; 8 bases fit TRBD1. Trimming removed 4 bases from V and 0 bases from J; junction bases left unmatched: 4. The CDR3 loop spans 16 amino acids. The V gene's germline CDR1 is LGHNA and CDR2 YSLEER. CDR3 nucleotide sequence: TGCGCCAGCAGCCGAGACAGGGGATCGAACACCGGGGAGCTGTTTTTT. Protein sequence: CASSRDRGSNTGELFF.

The rearrangement uses TRBV19 and TRBJ1-4; no clear D. The V and J ends lost 3 bases and 13 bases respectively, with 18 bases between them. Germline CDR1 and CDR2: LNHDA and SQIVND (reference sequence). The CDR3 is made up of 14 amino acids. The CDR3 DNA sequence: TGTGCCAGTAGTATCTCTTCCCTTCGAGAGGGACTGTTTTTT. Residues: CASSISSLREGLFF.